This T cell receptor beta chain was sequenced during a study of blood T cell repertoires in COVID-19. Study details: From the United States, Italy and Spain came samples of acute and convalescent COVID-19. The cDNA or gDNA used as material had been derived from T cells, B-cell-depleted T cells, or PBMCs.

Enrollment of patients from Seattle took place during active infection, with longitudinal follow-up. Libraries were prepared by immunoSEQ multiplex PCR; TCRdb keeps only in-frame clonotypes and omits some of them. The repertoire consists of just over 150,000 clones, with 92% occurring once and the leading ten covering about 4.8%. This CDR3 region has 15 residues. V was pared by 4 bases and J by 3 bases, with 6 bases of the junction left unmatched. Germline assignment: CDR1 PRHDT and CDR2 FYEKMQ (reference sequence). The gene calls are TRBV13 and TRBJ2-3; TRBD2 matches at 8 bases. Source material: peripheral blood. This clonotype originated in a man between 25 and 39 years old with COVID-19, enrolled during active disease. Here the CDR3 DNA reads TGTGCCAGCAGCTCCCGGGAGGGGACAACAGATACGCAGTATTTT. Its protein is CASSSREGTTDTQYF.